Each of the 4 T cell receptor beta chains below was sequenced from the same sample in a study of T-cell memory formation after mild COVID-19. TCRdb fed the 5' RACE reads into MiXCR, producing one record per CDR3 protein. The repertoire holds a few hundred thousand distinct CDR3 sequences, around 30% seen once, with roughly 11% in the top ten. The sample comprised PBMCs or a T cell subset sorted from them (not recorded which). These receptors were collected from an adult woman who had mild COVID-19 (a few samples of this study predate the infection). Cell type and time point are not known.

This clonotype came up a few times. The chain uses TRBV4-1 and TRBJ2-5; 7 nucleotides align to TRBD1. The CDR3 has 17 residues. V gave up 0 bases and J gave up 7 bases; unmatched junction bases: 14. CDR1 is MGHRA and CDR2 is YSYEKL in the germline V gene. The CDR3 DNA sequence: TGCGCCAGCAGCCAAGATCGGCGACAGGGCCCTCCATGGACCCAGTACTTC. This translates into CASSQDRRQGPPWTQYF.

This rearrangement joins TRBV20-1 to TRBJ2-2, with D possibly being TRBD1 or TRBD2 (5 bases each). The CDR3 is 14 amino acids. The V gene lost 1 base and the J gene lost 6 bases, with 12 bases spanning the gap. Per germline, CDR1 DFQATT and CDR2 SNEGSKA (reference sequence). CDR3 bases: TGCAGTGCTAGAGTCCCCATGGGGGCCGGGGAGCTGTTTTTT. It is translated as CSARVPMGAGELFF.

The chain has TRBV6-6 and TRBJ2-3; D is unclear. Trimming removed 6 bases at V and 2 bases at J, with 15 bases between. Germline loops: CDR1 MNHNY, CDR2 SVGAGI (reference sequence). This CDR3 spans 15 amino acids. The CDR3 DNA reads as TGTGCCAGCAGGCGAGATCACCGAAACACAGATACGCAGTATTTT. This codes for CASRRDHRNTDTQYF.

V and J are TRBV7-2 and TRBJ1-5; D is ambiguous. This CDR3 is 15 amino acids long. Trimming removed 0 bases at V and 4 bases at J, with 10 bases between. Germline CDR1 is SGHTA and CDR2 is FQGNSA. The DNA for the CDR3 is TGTGCCAGCAGCTTAGCACAGAACTATAATCAGCCCCAGCATTTT. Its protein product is CASSLAQNYNQPQHF.